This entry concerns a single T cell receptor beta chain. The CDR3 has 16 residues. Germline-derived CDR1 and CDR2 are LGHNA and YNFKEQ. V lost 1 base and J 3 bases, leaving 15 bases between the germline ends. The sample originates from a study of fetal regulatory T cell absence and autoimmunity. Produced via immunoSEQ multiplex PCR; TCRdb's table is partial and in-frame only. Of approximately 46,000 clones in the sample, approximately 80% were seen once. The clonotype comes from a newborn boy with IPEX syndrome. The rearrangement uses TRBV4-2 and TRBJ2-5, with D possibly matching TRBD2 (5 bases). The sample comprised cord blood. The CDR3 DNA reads TGTGCCAGCAGCCAAGTGGTGGAAGCGGATGAAGAGACCCAGTACTTC. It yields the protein CASSQVVEADEETQYF.